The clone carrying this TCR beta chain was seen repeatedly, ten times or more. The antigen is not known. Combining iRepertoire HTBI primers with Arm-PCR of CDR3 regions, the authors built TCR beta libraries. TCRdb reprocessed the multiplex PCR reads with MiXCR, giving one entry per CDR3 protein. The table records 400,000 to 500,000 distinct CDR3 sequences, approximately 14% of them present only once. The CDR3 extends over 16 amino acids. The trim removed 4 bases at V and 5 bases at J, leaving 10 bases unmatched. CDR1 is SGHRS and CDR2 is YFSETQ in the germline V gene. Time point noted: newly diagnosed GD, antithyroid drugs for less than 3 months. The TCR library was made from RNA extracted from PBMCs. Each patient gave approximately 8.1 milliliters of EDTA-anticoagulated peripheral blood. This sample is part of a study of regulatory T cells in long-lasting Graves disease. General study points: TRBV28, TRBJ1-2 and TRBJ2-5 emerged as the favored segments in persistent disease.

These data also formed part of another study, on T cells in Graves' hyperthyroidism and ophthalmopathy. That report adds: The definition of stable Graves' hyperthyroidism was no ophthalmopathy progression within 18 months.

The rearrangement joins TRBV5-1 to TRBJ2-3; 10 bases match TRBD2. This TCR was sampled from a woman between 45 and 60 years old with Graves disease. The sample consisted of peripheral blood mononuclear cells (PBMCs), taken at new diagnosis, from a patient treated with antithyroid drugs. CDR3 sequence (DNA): TGCGCCAGCAGCCAAGGATGGCCTAGCGGGAGAGATACGCAGTATTTT. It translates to CASSQGWPSGRDTQYF.